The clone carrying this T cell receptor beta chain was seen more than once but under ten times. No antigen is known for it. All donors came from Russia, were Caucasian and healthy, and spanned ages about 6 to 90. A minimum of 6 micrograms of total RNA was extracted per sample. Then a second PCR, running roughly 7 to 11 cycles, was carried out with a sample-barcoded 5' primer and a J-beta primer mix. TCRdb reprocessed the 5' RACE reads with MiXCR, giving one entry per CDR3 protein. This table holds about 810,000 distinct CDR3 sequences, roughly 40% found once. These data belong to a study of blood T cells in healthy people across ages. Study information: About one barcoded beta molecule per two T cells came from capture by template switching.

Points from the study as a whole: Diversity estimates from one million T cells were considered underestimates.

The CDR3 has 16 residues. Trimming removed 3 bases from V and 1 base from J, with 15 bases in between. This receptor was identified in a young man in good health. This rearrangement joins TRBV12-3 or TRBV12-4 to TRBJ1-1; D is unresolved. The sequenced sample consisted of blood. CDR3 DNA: TGTGCCAGCAGTTTCGGAGCGACTGAACCGAACACTGAAGCTTTCTTT. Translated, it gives CASSFGATEPNTEAFF.